The 12 T cell receptor beta chains below were found in one sample sequenced in a study of CD8 T cells in ankylosing spondylitis. A single record per CDR3 protein comes from TCRdb applying MiXCR to the 5' RACE reads. The sample has more than 300,000 distinct CDR3 sequences, 11% seen once. Material for sequencing was blood, either unsorted or a sorted T cell fraction (not recorded which). The receptors shown here come from a female donor with ankylosing spondylitis or in good health (not recorded which).

This clonotype has just a few counts. This chain connects TRBV19 to TRBJ2-7; weak D call: TRBD2 (5 bases). CDR1 LNHDA and CDR2 SQIVND come from the germline V gene (reference sequence). This CDR3 has 13 amino acids. The V gene lost 5 bases and the J gene lost 3 bases, with 11 bases spanning the gap. The CDR3 loop reads CASSVGRDYEQYF. The CDR3 region has the DNA TGTGCCAGTAGTGTTGGACGGGACTACGAGCAGTACTTC.

This chain uses TRBV7-9 with TRBJ2-7, with a tentative D call TRBD1 (6 bases). The CDR3 runs 15 residues. Germline V CDR1 and CDR2: SEHNR, FQNEAQ (reference sequence). Deletions cut 2 bases from V and 4 bases from J, with 15 bases between. The CDR3 loop reads CASSLQGRSPYEQYF. The CDR3 nucleotides read TGTGCCAGCAGCTTACAGGGGCGGTCTCCATACGAGCAGTACTTC. The whole variable domain, filled in from reference TRBV7-9 and TRBJ2-7, reads DTGVSQNPRHKITKRGQNVTFRCDPISEHNRLYWYRQTLGQGPEFLTYFQNEAQLEKSRLLSDRFSAERPKGSFSTLEIQRTEQGDSAMYLCASSLQGRSPYEQYFGPGTRLTVT.

This sequence joins TRBV20-1 and TRBJ2-1, with TRBD2 identical over 8 bases. The germline CDR1 and CDR2 sequences are DFQATT and SNEGSKA (reference sequence). Unmatched junction bases numbered 6, after V lost 0 bases and J lost 5 bases. The CDR3 covers 15 residues. The CDR3 coding sequence is TGCAGTGCTAGAGATTCGGGGGGGCTTAACAATGAGCAGTTCTTC. It codes for CSARDSGGLNNEQFF.

This clonotype was seen at least ten times. The chain links TRBV20-1 to TRBJ2-3, with no clear D. V was trimmed by 0 bases and J by 12 bases, leaving 19 bases between them. The germline V gene has CDR1 DFQATT and CDR2 SNEGSKA (reference sequence). CDR3 length: 14 residues. In DNA, the CDR3 is TGCAGTGCTAGAGATGAGGTTAAGAGACACGCCCAGTATTTT. Amino acids: CSARDEVKRHAQYF.

With respect to this clonotype: Being one base from a much bigger clone, this may be a read error. The rearrangement joins TRBV5-1 to TRBJ2-1, with TRBD1 as a possible D gene (5 bases). The CDR3 is made up of 14 amino acids. V lost 0 bases and J lost 8, with 12 bases in between. The V gene's germline CDR1 is SGHRS and CDR2 YFSETQ. This CDR3 is CASSLGAGSDEQFF. The CDR3 region has the DNA TGCGCCAGCAGCTTGGGGGCAGGGTCTGATGAGCAGTTCTTC. Full variable domain (rest looked up from reference TRBV5-1 and TRBJ2-1): KAGVTQTPRYLIKTRGQQVTLSCSPISGHRSVSWYQQTPGQGLQFLFEYFSETQRNKGNFPGRFSGRQFSNSRSEMNVSTLELGDSALYLCASSLGAGSDEQFFGPGTRLTVL.

The chain carries TRBV7-2 and TRBJ2-2; possibly TRBD2 for D (5 bases). This CDR3 is built from 16 residues. CDR1 is SGHTA and CDR2 is FQGNSA in the germline V gene. The V end lost 0 bases, the J end lost 7 bases, and 15 bases lay between the germline ends. CDR3 bases: TGTGCCAGCAGCTTAGCTCTAGGGTATGGAGGCGGGGAGCTGTTTTTT. It translates to CASSLALGYGGGELFF. The whole variable domain, filled in from reference TRBV7-2 and TRBJ2-2, reads GAGVSQSPSNKVTEKGKDVELRCDPISGHTALYWYRQSLGQGLEFLIYFQGNSAPDKSGLPSDRFSAERTGGSVSTLTIQRTQQEDSAVYLCASSLALGYGGGELFFGEGSRLTVL.

This clonotype was seen repeatedly, ten times or more. The rearrangement links TRBV7-2 to TRBJ2-3; the D gene is possibly TRBD2 (6 bases). V lost 5 bases and J lost 7, with 16 bases in between. CDR1 and CDR2 from the germline V gene are SGHTA and FQGNSA. The CDR3 spans 14 residues. The CDR3 sequence: CASSPGTAPNTQYF. CDR3 bases: TGTGCCAGCAGCCCTGGGACTGCCCCCAATACGCAGTATTTT. The whole variable domain, remainder taken from reference TRBV7-2 and TRBJ2-3, is GAGVSQSPSNKVTEKGKDVELRCDPISGHTALYWYRQSLGQGLEFLIYFQGNSAPDKSGLPSDRFSAERTGGSVSTLTIQRTQQEDSAVYLCASSPGTAPNTQYFGPGTRLTVL.

J is TRBJ2-4 and V is TRBV6-2 or TRBV6-3; 7 nucleotides align to TRBD1. Germline V CDR1 and CDR2: MNHEY, SVGEGT. The CDR3 is 15 amino acids. After removal of 4 bases from V and 3 bases from J, the junction contained 6 bases not matched to a gene. The CDR3 DNA reads as TGTGCCAGCAGTTCCGGAGACAGGGACAAAAACATTCAGTACTTC. Its protein product is CASSSGDRDKNIQYF.

The sample holds a few counts of this clonotype. This sequence joins TRBV10-3 and TRBJ2-1; 12 bases are shared with TRBD1. The germline V gene has CDR1 ENHRY and CDR2 SYGVKD. CDR3 length equals 13 residues. Trimming took 11 bases from V and 7 from J; bases not matched to a gene: 6. CDR3 protein: CAFGDRGLNEQFF. CDR3 DNA sequence: TGTGCCTTCGGGGACAGGGGGCTGAATGAGCAGTTCTTC.

This clonotype has ten or more counts. The chain combines TRBV12-3 or TRBV12-4 with TRBJ2-2; D is unclear. Trimming cost V 6 bases and J 3 bases, with 11 bases left between them. The CDR3 is 14 residues long. The CDR3 DNA is TGTGCCAGCAGGGGGTTAGTAGACACCGGGGAGCTGTTTTTT. Protein sequence: CASRGLVDTGELFF.

About this clonotype itself: A read error is possible here, since a much larger clone lies one base away. The chain carries TRBV20-1 and TRBJ1-6; 7 positions agree with TRBD1. The V gene's germline CDR1 is DFQATT and CDR2 SNEGSKA (reference sequence). The CDR3 is 16 amino acids. The CDR3 spells CCARGKTGPPNSPLHF. The CDR3 DNA reads TGCTGTGCTAGAGGGAAGACAGGGCCGCCCAATTCACCCCTCCACTTT.

This sequence joins TRBV20-1 and TRBJ2-7; 13 bases match TRBD2. CDR1 and CDR2 (germline): DFQATT, SNEGSKA (reference sequence). This CDR3 contains 14 residues. J was trimmed by 5 bases and V by 5 bases; bases with no gene match: 6. The CDR3 region has the DNA TGCAGTGCTCATTGGACTAGCGGGAGCAACGAGCAGTACTTC. Translation: CSAHWTSGSNEQYF.